This T cell receptor (beta chain) is drawn from a study of T cell changes during pregnancy in multiple sclerosis. This CDR3 spans 12 amino acids. The germline V gene has CDR1 LNHDA and CDR2 SQIVND (reference sequence). The ends lost 6 bases at V and 8 bases at J; junction bases unmatched: 3. Generated by immunoSEQ multiplex PCR, the TCRdb table keeps only in-frame clones and is missing some. Of 75,000 to 95,000 clones in the sample, roughly nine tenths were seen once. The sequenced sample was peripheral blood, obtained in the first trimester of pregnancy. This receptor was obtained from a female donor in good health, enrolled as a control in a pregnancy study. The chain recombines TRBV19 with TRBJ1-2, with 10 bases fitting TRBD1. The CDR3 DNA reads TGTGCCAGTAGCGACAGGGGGCTCGGCTACACCTTC. It encodes CASSDRGLGYTF.